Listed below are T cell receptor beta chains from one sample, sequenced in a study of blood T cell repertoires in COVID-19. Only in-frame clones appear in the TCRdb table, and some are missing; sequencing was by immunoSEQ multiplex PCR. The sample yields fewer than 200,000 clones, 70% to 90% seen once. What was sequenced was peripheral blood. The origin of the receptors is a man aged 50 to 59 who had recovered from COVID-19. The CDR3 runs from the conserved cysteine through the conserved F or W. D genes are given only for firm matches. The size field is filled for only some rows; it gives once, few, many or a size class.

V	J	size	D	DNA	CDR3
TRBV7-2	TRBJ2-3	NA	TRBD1	TGTGCCAGCAGCTTCGACAGGGCCGAGGGTGGGCAGTATTTT	CASSFDRAEGGQYF
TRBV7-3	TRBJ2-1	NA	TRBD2	TGTGCCAGCAGCCCCACGGGGGGCTCCTACAATGAGCAGTTCTTC	CASSPTGGSYNEQFF
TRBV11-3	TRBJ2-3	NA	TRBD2	TGTGCCAGCAGCCGTAGCGGGAGGGGCACAGATACGCAGTATTTT	CASSRSGRGTDTQYF
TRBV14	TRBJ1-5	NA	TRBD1	TGTGCCAGCAGCCCTTCAGGGGGTGGTCAGCCCCAGCATTTT	CASSPSGGGQPQHF
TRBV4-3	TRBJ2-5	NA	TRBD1	TGCGCCAGCAGCCAAGGACAGGGATTGGAGACCCAGTACTTC	CASSQGQGLETQYF
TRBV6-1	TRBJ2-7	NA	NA	TGTGCCAGCAGTGAAGCCCTATCCGAGCAGTACTTC	CASSEALSEQYF
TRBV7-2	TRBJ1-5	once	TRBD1	TGTGCCAGCACTGGACAGGCGAATCAGCCCCAGCATTTT	CASTGQANQPQHF
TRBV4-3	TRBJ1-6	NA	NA	TGCGCCAGCAGCCCCGAGCTGGGAGTGGGGAATTCACCCCTCCACTTT	CASSPELGVGNSPLHF
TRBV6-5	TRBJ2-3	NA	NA	TGTGCCAGCGGGGGGGGCTCTAGCACAGATACGCAGTATTTT	CASGGGSSTDTQYF
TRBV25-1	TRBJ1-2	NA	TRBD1	TGTGCCAGCAGTGATCCGGGACAGGGGGTTTATGGCTACACCTTC	CASSDPGQGVYGYTF
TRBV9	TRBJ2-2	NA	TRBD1	TGTGCCAGCAGCGCCGGGACAGGAAGTGGGGAGCTGTTTTTT	CASSAGTGSGELFF
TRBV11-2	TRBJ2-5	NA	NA	TGTGCCAGCAGCTTAGGAGCGCCTGGAAGAGAGACCCAGTACTTC	CASSLGAPGRETQYF
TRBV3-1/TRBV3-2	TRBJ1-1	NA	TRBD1	TGTGCCAGCAGCCTATACGGAGGACAGGGGAACACTGAAGCTTTCTTT	CASSLYGGQGNTEAFF
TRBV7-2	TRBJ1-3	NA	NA	TGTGCCAGCAGCCAATCGACAAGCCCCAACACCATATATTTT	CASSQSTSPNTIYF
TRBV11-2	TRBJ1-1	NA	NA	TGTGCCAGCAGCTTGATCGGGTTAGAAGCTTTCTTT	CASSLIGLEAFF
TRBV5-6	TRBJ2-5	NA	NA	TGTGCCAGCAGAACGGGCCCGAACAGGGACTATTCGGCCCAGTACTTC	CASRTGPNRDYSAQYF
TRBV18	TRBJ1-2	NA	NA	TGTGCCAGCTCACCGGCAGCTAACTATGGCTACACCTTC	CASSPAANYGYTF
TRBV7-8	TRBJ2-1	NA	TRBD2	TGTGCCAGCAGCTTCCGACTAGCGGGAGAAATCCCCTACAATGAGCAGTTCTTC	CASSFRLAGEIPYNEQFF
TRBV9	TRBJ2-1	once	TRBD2	TGTGCCAGCAGCGTAGATGGAGCGGGGGGCTCCTACAATGAGCAGTTCTTC	CASSVDGAGGSYNEQFF
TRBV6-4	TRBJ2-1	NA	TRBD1	TGTGCCAGCAGTCCCGCCATCGGACAGGGAAGAGGAGATGAGCAGTTCTTC	CASSPAIGQGRGDEQFF
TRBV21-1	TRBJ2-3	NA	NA	TGTGCCAGCAGCCGGAGCACAGATACGCAGTATTTT	CASSRSTDTQYF
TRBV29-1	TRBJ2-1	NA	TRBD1	TGCAGCGTTGATGGACAGACAGGGGGCGATGAGCAGTTCTTC	CSVDGQTGGDEQFF
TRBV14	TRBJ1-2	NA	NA	TGTGCCAGCAGCCAGGATTCGGACAGTCAACTCTCAAACTATGGCTACACCTTC	CASSQDSDSQLSNYGYTF
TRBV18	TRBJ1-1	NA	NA	TGTGCCAGCTCCCAAATGAACACTGAAGCTTTCTTT	CASSQMNTEAFF
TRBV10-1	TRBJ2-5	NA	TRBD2	TGCGCCAGCAGTGCGGGACTAGCGGGGGAGCAAGAGACCCAGTACTTC	CASSAGLAGEQETQYF
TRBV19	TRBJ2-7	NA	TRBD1	TGTGCCAGTAGCCCTTCGAATTGGGACAGGGACTACGAGCAGTACTTC	CASSPSNWDRDYEQYF
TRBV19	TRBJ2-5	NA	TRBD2	TGTGCCAGTAGTATCGGGGGGGAGACCCAGTACTTC	CASSIGGETQYF
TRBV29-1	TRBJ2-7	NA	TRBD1	TGCAGCGTTGAAGGCGACAGGGGGTCCTCCTACGAGCAGTACTTC	CSVEGDRGSSYEQYF
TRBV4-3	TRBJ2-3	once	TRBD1	TGCGCCAGCAGCCAGCCACCGGGACAGTTCACAGATACGCAGTATTTT	CASSQPPGQFTDTQYF
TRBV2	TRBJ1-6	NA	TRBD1	TGTGCCAGCAGGGTGGACAGGGTTGGTAATTCACCCCTCCACTTT	CASRVDRVGNSPLHF
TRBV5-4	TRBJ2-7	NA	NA	TGTGCCAGCAGCTTGGGCGCAGGGTACGAGCAGTACTTC	CASSLGAGYEQYF
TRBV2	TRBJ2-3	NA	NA	TGTGCCAGCAGTCTCCCAGAAGACACAGATACGCAGTATTTT	CASSLPEDTDTQYF
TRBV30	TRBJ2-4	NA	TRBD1	TGTGCCTGGAGTCCAGACAGGGGGCGAACCCCTCTAGCCAAAAACATTCAGTACTTC	CAWSPDRGRTPLAKNIQYF